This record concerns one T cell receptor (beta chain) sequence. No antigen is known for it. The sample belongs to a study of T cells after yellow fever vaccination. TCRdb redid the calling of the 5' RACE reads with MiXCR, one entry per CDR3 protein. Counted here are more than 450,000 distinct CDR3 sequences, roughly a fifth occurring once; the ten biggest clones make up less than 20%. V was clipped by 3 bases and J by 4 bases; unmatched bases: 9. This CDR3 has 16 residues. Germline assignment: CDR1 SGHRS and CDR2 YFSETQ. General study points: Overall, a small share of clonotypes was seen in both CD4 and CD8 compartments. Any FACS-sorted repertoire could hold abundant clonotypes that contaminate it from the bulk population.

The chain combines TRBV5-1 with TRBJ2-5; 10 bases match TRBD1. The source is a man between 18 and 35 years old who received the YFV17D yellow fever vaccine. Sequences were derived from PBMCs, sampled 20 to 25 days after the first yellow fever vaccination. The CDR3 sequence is CASSWAGTGVPETQYF. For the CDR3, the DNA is TGCGCCAGCAGCTGGGCCGGGACAGGGGTTCCAGAGACCCAGTACTTC.